Each of the 29 T cell receptor beta chains below was sequenced from the same sample in a study of vaccination and CD4 T cells after COVID-19. Which antigens these TCRs recognize remains unknown. Sequencing of cultured CD4+ T cell DNA used the Oncomine TCR Beta short-read assay. TCRdb independently ran MiXCR on the PCR reads; one entry per CDR3 protein. Of around 10,000 distinct CDR3 sequences listed, about 50% are singletons. Treatment meaning: approximately nine-day PBMC culture with coronavirus spike peptide pools or control peptides (ViraFEST assay). The specimen sequenced was CD4+ T cells from blood, cultured in vitro. Receptors were obtained from a human donor who had recovered from COVID-19.

A few counts support this clonotype. The J gene is TRBJ2-5, the V gene TRBV7-2; 7 bases line up with TRBD1. This CDR3 contains 15 residues. Losses at the gene ends were 5 bases for V and 5 bases for J; bases not matched to a gene: 11. Germline V gene sequence: CDR1 SGHTA, CDR2 FQGNSA. DNA for the CDR3: TGTGCCAGCAGCCTACGGGGACAGTTTTCGGAGACCCAGTACTTC. Translation gives CASSLRGQFSETQYF.

The chain recombines TRBV19 with TRBJ1-2; the match to TRBD1 covers 9 bases. CDR1 LNHDA and CDR2 SQIVND come from the germline V gene (reference sequence). V lost 4 bases to trimming and J lost 6 bases; unmatched junction nucleotides: 12. This CDR3 is 16 amino acids long. The CDR3 DNA follows: TGTGCCAGTAGTACCCGGACAGGGGAATTTGGAAATGGCTACACCTTC. Translation gives CASSTRTGEFGNGYTF.

J is TRBJ2-3 and V is TRBV20-1, with 12 bases identical to TRBD2. The CDR3 covers 16 residues. V lost 0 bases, J lost 4 bases, and 5 bases stayed unmatched. Germline CDR1 and CDR2: DFQATT and SNEGSKA (reference sequence). The CDR3 sequence is CSARDSLAGGPDTQYF. CDR3 sequence (DNA): TGCAGTGCTAGAGATTCCCTAGCGGGAGGGCCAGATACGCAGTATTTT.

The sample holds a few counts of this clonotype. The rearrangement links TRBV6-1 to TRBJ2-3, with a weak D call TRBD2 (5 bases). Germline V CDR1 and CDR2: MNHNS, SASEGT. The CDR3 covers 15 residues. V was trimmed by 7 bases and J by 0 bases, leaving 14 bases between them. The CDR3 sequence is CASTPRGLSTDTQYF. In nucleotides, the CDR3 is TGTGCCAGCACCCCCCGCGGACTGAGCACAGATACGCAGTATTTT.

J is TRBJ2-3 and V is TRBV20-1; 9 bases align to TRBD2. The CDR3 contains 14 residues. Per the germline V gene, CDR1 is DFQATT and CDR2 is SNEGSKA (reference sequence). Trimming cost V 5 bases and J 0 bases; bases outside gene matches: 3. CDR3 sequence (DNA): TGCAGTGCTTTGACTAGCGGTAGCACAGATACGCAGTATTTT. Translation gives CSALTSGSTDTQYF.

The chain is built from TRBV7-9 and TRBJ1-1; possibly TRBD1 for D (6 bases). CDR1 and CDR2 (germline): SEHNR, FQNEAQ (reference sequence). This CDR3 comprises 13 residues. Trimming left V 1 base short and J 6 bases short, with 9 bases between. The CDR3, as DNA: TGTGCCAGCAGCTTAGAAGCAGGGGCTGAAGCTTTCTTT. Translated, it gives CASSLEAGAEAFF.

The count of this clonotype is one. The V and J genes are TRBV28 and TRBJ2-3; tentatively, D is TRBD2 (5 bases). This CDR3 is 15 amino acids long. V gave up 4 bases and J gave up 3 bases, with 14 bases separating them. CDR1 and CDR2 from the germline V gene are MDHEN and SYDVKM. The CDR3 spells CASSSPGRGTDTQYF. In DNA form, the CDR3 reads TGTGCCAGCAGTTCCCCGGGGAGAGGGACAGATACGCAGTATTTT.

The CDR3 DNA is TGCAGTGCTAAGAGAGAAACTAACTATGGCTACACCTTC. This gives the protein CSAKRETNYGYTF. The chain links TRBV20-1 to TRBJ1-2; D is unclear. Germline-derived CDR1 and CDR2 are DFQATT and SNEGSKA (reference sequence). V was trimmed by 4 bases and J by 0 bases, leaving 9 bases between them. The CDR3 runs 13 residues.

The rearrangement uses TRBV24-1 and TRBJ1-1; D is perhaps TRBD1 (5 bases). V shed 3 bases and J shed 2 bases, with 18 bases lying between them. The CDR3 has 17 amino acids. Germline V CDR1 and CDR2: KGHDR, SFDVKD. In DNA, the CDR3 is TGTGCCACCAGTGATACCACCCGGCCAGACAGTAACACTGAAGCTTTCTTT. Translated: CATSDTTRPDSNTEAFF.

The chain is built from TRBV20-1 and TRBJ2-3; no clear D gene. This CDR3 has 14 residues. Germline loops: CDR1 DFQATT, CDR2 SNEGSKA (reference sequence). V was cut by 3 bases and J by 5 bases, with 15 bases left in between. This CDR3 is CSASALVSRDTQYF. CDR3 DNA: TGCAGTGCTAGTGCCTTGGTTTCGCGAGATACGCAGTATTTT.

The chain recombines TRBV20-1 with TRBJ2-7; D might be TRBD1 (6 bases). Germline V lookup: CDR1 DFQATT, CDR2 SNEGSKA (reference sequence). The CDR3 has 13 amino acids. V lost 4 bases and J 3 bases, leaving 13 bases between the germline ends. This chain's CDR3 is CSAKTGTNYEQYF. In nucleotides, the CDR3 is TGCAGTGCTAAGACCGGGACAAACTACGAGCAGTACTTC.

The chain uses TRBV27 and TRBJ1-4; 8 bases are shared with TRBD1. Looked up from germline, CDR1 is MNHEY and CDR2 is SMNVEV (reference sequence). The V segment lost 4 bases and the J segment 6 bases; nucleotides outside the gene matches: 4. The CDR3 runs to 14 residues. The CDR3 sequence: CASSYRGRDEKLFF. The CDR3 DNA is TGTGCCAGCAGTTACAGGGGGAGAGATGAAAAACTGTTTTTT.

This clonotype was counted only a few times. This sequence joins TRBV6-2 or TRBV6-3 and TRBJ1-1, with D tentatively TRBD1 (6 bases). The V end lost 7 bases, the J end lost 1 base, and 10 bases lay between the germline ends. The CDR3 consists of 13 residues. Per the germline V gene, CDR1 is MNHEY and CDR2 is SVGEGT. The CDR3 bases are TGTGCCAGCACCGGACAGAGGAACACTGAAGCTTTCTTT. As protein: CASTGQRNTEAFF.

The CDR3 nucleotides are TGTGCCAGCAGCTCGAGGGGTTATGGGGCCAACGTCCTGACTTTC. This codes for CASSSRGYGANVLTF. The chain employs TRBV7-2 and TRBJ2-6; D assignment may be TRBD1 or TRBD2 (5 bases each). Looked up from germline, CDR1 is SGHTA and CDR2 is FQGNSA. The CDR3 covers 15 residues. V lost 4 bases and J 3 bases, leaving 10 bases between the germline ends.

The V call is TRBV7-2, the J call TRBJ2-2; D unresolved. Germline V gene sequence: CDR1 SGHTA, CDR2 FQGNSA. The CDR3 length is 14 residues. Deletions cut 1 base from V and 1 base from J, with 4 bases between. The CDR3 spells CASSLGWNTGELFF. CDR3 nucleotides: TGTGCCAGCAGCTTAGGCTGGAACACCGGGGAGCTGTTTTTT.

This sequence joins TRBV28 and TRBJ2-3; 7 bases fit TRBD2. The germline V gene has CDR1 MDHEN and CDR2 SYDVKM. The trim removed 11 bases at V and 6 bases at J, leaving 17 bases unmatched. CDR3 size: 15 residues. The CDR3 coding sequence is TGTGCCTCCCCACCACGGGGCGGGAGCGCGGATACGCAGTATTTT. This gives the protein CASPPRGGSADTQYF.

The chain links TRBV7-8 to TRBJ2-7; 10 nucleotides match TRBD1. Germline V lookup: CDR1 SGHVS, CDR2 FQNEAQ. CDR3 length: 15 residues. V lost 6 bases, J lost 4 bases, and 9 bases stayed unmatched. CDR3 sequence: CASRRQGASLYEQYF. CDR3 nucleotides: TGTGCCAGCAGGAGACAGGGGGCGAGTCTATACGAGCAGTACTTC. The full variable domain, with the rest looked up from reference TRBV7-8 and TRBJ2-7, is GAGVSQSPRYKVAKRGQDVALRCDPISGHVSLFWYQQALGQGPEFLTYFQNEAQLDKSGLPSDRFFAERPEGSVSTLKIQRTQQEDSAVYLCASRRQGASLYEQYFGPGTRLTVT.

In DNA, the CDR3 is TGTGCCAGCAGTTTATTAGGTAGCGGGAGCGGCACAGATACGCAGTATTTT. Its translation is CASSLLGSGSGTDTQYF. The gene calls are TRBV27 and TRBJ2-3; TRBD2 agrees at 9 bases. This CDR3 is 17 amino acids long. The germline V gene has CDR1 MNHEY and CDR2 SMNVEV (reference sequence). V gave up 1 base and J gave up 1 base; unmatched junction bases: 6.

The table lists this clonotype with a few counts. V and J are TRBV6-1 and TRBJ2-7; D assignment may be TRBD1 or TRBD2 (6 bases each). This CDR3 spans 14 amino acids. Trimming shortened V by 7 bases and J by 6 bases, and 19 bases separated the two germline ends. Germline V gives CDR1 MNHNS, CDR2 SASEGT. CDR3 loop: CASKRGALAGEQYF. The CDR3 DNA reads as TGTGCCAGCAAAAGGGGGGCCCTTGCGGGCGAGCAGTACTTC.

The genes are TRBV6-1 and TRBJ2-2; 8 positions agree with TRBD1. Germline V gives CDR1 MNHNS, CDR2 SASEGT. The CDR3 has 15 residues. Unmatched junction bases numbered 4, after V lost 0 bases and J lost 7 bases. CDR3 sequence: CASSEARGRSGELFF. The CDR3 bases are TGTGCCAGCAGTGAAGCCAGGGGGCGAAGCGGGGAGCTGTTTTTT.

This chain joins TRBV20-1 and TRBJ2-7; 10 nucleotides agree with TRBD2. Germline assignment: CDR1 DFQATT and CDR2 SNEGSKA (reference sequence). V was clipped by 5 bases and J by 1 base; unmatched bases: 5. This CDR3 is built from 14 residues. The CDR3 here is CSASTSGKSYEQYF. The CDR3 DNA is TGCAGTGCTTCTACTAGCGGGAAATCCTACGAGCAGTACTTC.

The V call is TRBV5-1, the J call TRBJ2-2; D may be TRBD2 (6 bases). Germline values: CDR1 SGHRS, CDR2 YFSETQ. The CDR3 runs 14 residues. V dropped 3 bases and J dropped 4 bases, with 10 bases sitting between them. CDR3 in amino acids: CASSSSGGTGELFF. For the CDR3, the DNA is TGCGCCAGCAGCTCCTCCGGGGGCACCGGGGAGCTGTTTTTT.

The V call is TRBV20-1, the J call TRBJ2-2; D remains unclear. The CDR3 sequence is 14 residues long. Per the germline V gene, CDR1 is DFQATT and CDR2 is SNEGSKA (reference sequence). Trimming removed 2 bases at V and 7 bases at J, with 14 bases between. CDR3 region: CSARSPPENGELFF. CDR3 bases: TGCAGTGCTAGATCACCCCCGGAAAACGGGGAGCTGTTTTTT.

In this sample, this clonotype turned up a few times. The chain recombines TRBV20-1 with TRBJ2-1; 7 bases line up with TRBD1. Germline values: CDR1 DFQATT, CDR2 SNEGSKA (reference sequence). The CDR3 runs to 14 residues. Trimming at V came to 7 bases and at J to 5 bases, leaving 11 bases not matched to a gene. The CDR3 here is CSVVGQPRNNEQFF. CDR3 in DNA: TGCAGTGTAGTGGGACAGCCGAGAAACAATGAGCAGTTCTTC.

This clonotype was detected a few times. The chain carries TRBV6-1 and TRBJ2-3; 9 bases match TRBD1. The germline V gene encodes CDR1 MNHNS and CDR2 SASEGT. The V and J ends lost 10 bases and 5 bases, in that order; junction bases with no gene match: 4. The CDR3 consists of 12 residues. CDR3 in amino acids: CAIQGAGDTQYF. CDR3 DNA sequence: TGTGCCATACAGGGGGCAGGAGATACGCAGTATTTT.

CDR3 sequence (DNA): TGTGCCAGTAGTAGCGGACAGGGCCAAGAGACCCAGTACTTC. Translated: CASSSGQGQETQYF. V is TRBV19 and J is TRBJ2-5; 8 nucleotides match TRBD1. Germline V gene sequence: CDR1 LNHDA, CDR2 SQIVND (reference sequence). Trimming at V came to 4 bases and at J to 1 base, leaving 2 bases not matched to a gene. This CDR3 comprises 14 residues.

A remark on this clonotype: The final CDR3 position lacks the conserved phenylalanine or tryptophan, pointing to a likely read error. V gene TRBV7-6 combines with J gene TRBJ2-5; D is unclear. The CDR3 has 12 amino acids. Germline loops: CDR1 SGHVS, CDR2 FNYEAQ. Trimming stripped 5 bases from V and 4 bases from J, with 8 bases between. CDR3 amino acids: CASSDRRETQYY. The CDR3 DNA reads TGTGCCAGCAGCGACCGCCGAGAGACCCAGTACTAC.

The chain uses TRBV7-9 and TRBJ1-1; 7 positions match TRBD1. V dropped 8 bases and J dropped 6; count of bases not matched to a gene: 9. This CDR3 is built from 13 residues. The germline V gene has CDR1 SEHNR and CDR2 FQNEAQ (reference sequence). CDR3 bases: TGTGCCAGCGGGCCACGACAGGGTTCTGAAGCTTTCTTT. It translates to CASGPRQGSEAFF.

This clonotype was seen a handful of times. The chain carries TRBV15 and TRBJ1-5; no firm D call. Germline CDR1 reads LNHNV; CDR2 reads YYDKDF (reference sequence). The CDR3 has 13 amino acids. Trimming removed 0 bases at V and 4 bases at J, with 4 bases between. For the CDR3, the DNA is TGTGCCACCAGCAGAGATCGGAATCAGCCCCAGCATTTT. This gives the protein CATSRDRNQPQHF.